This T cell receptor (beta chain) was recovered during a study of cytomegalovirus exposure and HLA in healthy donors. Overall study context: Some 85 million unique TCRs, all from HLA-typed donors, were included in an early release of the data.

The CDR3 runs 14 residues. The J segment lost 5 bases and the V segment lost 4 bases, leaving 6 bases of the junction unmatched. Germline V gene data show CDR1 as SGHKS and CDR2 as YYEKEE (reference sequence). PCR amplification relied on 60 Vbeta primers (plus 13 Jbeta primers). Libraries were prepared by immunoSEQ multiplex PCR; TCRdb keeps only in-frame clonotypes and omits some of them. The data show fewer than 90,000 clones, approximately 72% seen once. The V and J genes are TRBV5-5 and TRBJ2-3; 8 bases align to TRBD1. Sequencing was carried out using PBMCs. The clonotype comes from a man younger than 40 in good health and CMV-seropositive. In nucleotides, the CDR3 is TGTGCCAGCAGCCCAGGACAGGGAGTAGATACGCAGTATTTT. Translation gives CASSPGQGVDTQYF.